These 5 T cell receptor beta chains share one sample of origin, sequenced in a study of T cells in Graves' hyperthyroidism and ophthalmopathy. Regions amplified from RNA transcripts were the TCR beta CDR3 regions. The HTBI primer set served for first-round RT-PCR of the TCR CDR3. TCRdb reanalysed the multiplex PCR reads using MiXCR and keeps one entry per CDR3 protein. The table shows 100,000 to 140,000 distinct CDR3 sequences, with more than 15% occurring only once. Material for sequencing was blood. The receptors originated from a woman in her forties or fifties with Graves' hyperthyroidism.

This clonotype was seen at least ten times. The chain recombines TRBV18 with TRBJ2-1, with a possible D match to TRBD2 (5 bases). Per the germline V gene, CDR1 is KGHSH and CDR2 is LQKENI. The CDR3 contains 16 residues. V lost 3 bases and J 6 bases, leaving 18 bases between the germline ends. The CDR3 loop is CASSPILAAGSNEQFF. CDR3 nucleotide sequence: TGTGCCAGCTCACCTATTCTCGCGGCGGGTTCCAATGAGCAGTTCTTC.

This clonotype was detected many times. The J gene is TRBJ2-1, the V gene TRBV2, with TRBD2 identical over 7 bases. V gave up 6 bases and J gave up 6 bases; unmatched junction bases: 8. Looked up from germline, CDR1 is SNHLY and CDR2 is FYNNEI. This CDR3 contains 14 residues. The CDR3 reads CASSESGTINEQFF. CDR3 coding DNA: TGTGCCAGCAGCGAGAGCGGGACCATCAATGAGCAGTTCTTC.

This clonotype was seen many times. The CDR3 sequence is CASNHRGSTDTQYF. For the CDR3, the DNA is TGTGCCAGCAACCACAGGGGTAGCACAGATACGCAGTATTTT. The chain recombines TRBV13 with TRBJ2-3, with 7 nucleotides matching TRBD1. From germline, CDR1 is PRHDT and CDR2 FYEKMQ (reference sequence). The CDR3 is made up of 14 amino acids. Losses at the gene ends were 7 bases for V and 0 bases for J; bases not matched to a gene: 4.

This clonotype has at least ten counts. This chain uses TRBV3-1 with TRBJ2-7; D uncertain. The CDR3 loop spans 13 amino acids. Trimming took 1 base from V and 3 from J, leaving 7 bases between them. Germline CDR1 LGHDT, CDR2 YNNKEL (reference sequence). The CDR3, as DNA: TGTGCCAGCAGCCAAGTTCCGGACTACGAGCAGTACTTC. It translates to CASSQVPDYEQYF.

In this sample, this clonotype turned up many times. The rearrangement links TRBV11-2 to TRBJ2-3; no definite D call. Trimming shortened V by 5 bases and J by 2 bases, and 8 bases separated the two germline ends. Germline CDR1 is SGHAT and CDR2 is FQNNGV. This CDR3 spans 13 amino acids. The CDR3 reads CASSLSHTDTQYF. DNA for the CDR3: TGTGCCAGCAGCCTTTCTCACACAGATACGCAGTATTTT.